This T cell receptor (beta chain) was sequenced in a study of shared clonotypes between healthy human individuals. This clone was seen a few times. Only in-frame clones appear in the TCRdb table, and some are missing; sequencing was by immunoSEQ multiplex PCR. The sample lists approximately 640,000 clones; roughly 87% were seen once. Germline V gives CDR1 WNHNN, CDR2 SYGVQD (reference sequence). The V gene lost 0 bases and the J gene lost 5 bases, with 7 bases spanning the gap. This CDR3 region has 13 residues. The sequence derives from a man younger than 35 in good health. Some clones in this sample may be carry-over from other donors' samples. The V call is TRBV10-1, the J call TRBJ1-1; D remains unclear. The sample comprised memory CD8+ T cells from PBMCs. As to subset: CD45RO+ cells pooled with CCR7-negative TemRA cells. The CDR3 is CASSESVGTEAFF. In DNA form, the CDR3 reads TGCGCCAGCAGTGAGTCCGTCGGGACTGAAGCTTTCTTT.